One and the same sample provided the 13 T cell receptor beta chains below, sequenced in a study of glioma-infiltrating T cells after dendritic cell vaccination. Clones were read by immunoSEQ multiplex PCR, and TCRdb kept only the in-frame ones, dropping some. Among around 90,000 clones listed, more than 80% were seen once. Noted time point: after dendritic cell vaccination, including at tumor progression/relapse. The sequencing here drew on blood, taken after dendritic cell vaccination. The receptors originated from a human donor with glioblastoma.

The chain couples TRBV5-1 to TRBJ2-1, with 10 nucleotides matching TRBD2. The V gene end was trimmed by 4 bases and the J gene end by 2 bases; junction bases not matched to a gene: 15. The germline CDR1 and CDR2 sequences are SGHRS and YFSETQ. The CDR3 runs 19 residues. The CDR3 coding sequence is TGCGCCAGCAGCCCTACCCTAGCGGGAGATGGGGACGCCTACAATGAGCAGTTCTTC. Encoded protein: CASSPTLAGDGDAYNEQFF.

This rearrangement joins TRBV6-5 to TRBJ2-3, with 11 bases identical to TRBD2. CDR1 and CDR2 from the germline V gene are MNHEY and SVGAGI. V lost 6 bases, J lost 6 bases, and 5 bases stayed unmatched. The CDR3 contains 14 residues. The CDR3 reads CASRGLAEGDTQYF. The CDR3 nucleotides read TGTGCCAGCAGGGGACTAGCGGAAGGGGATACGCAGTATTTT.

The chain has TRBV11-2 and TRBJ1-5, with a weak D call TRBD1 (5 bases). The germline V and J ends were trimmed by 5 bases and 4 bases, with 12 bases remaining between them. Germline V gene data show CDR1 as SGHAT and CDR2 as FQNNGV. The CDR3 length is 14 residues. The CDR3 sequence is CASSPRGPNQPQHF. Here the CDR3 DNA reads TGTGCCAGCAGCCCGCGGGGACCAAATCAGCCCCAGCATTTT. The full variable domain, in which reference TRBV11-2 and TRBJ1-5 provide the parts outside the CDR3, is EAGVAQSPRYKIIEKRQSVAFWCNPISGHATLYWYQQILGQGPKLLIQFQNNGVVDDSQLPKDRFSAERLKGVDSTLKIQPAKLEDSAVYLCASSPRGPNQPQHFGDGTRLSIL.

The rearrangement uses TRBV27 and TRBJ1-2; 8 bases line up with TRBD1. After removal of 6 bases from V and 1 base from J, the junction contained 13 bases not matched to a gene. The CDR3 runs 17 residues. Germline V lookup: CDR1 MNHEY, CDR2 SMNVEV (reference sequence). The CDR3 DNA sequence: TGTGCCAGCAGACTATTCGGGACAGGCACCAATAACTATGGCTACACCTTC. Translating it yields CASRLFGTGTNNYGYTF.

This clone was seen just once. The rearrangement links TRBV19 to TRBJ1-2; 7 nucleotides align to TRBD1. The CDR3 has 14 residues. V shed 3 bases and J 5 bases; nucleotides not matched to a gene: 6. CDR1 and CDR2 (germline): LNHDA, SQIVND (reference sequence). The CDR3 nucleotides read TGTGCCAGTAGTATCGACAGGGCCGGATATGGCTACACCTTC. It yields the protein CASSIDRAGYGYTF. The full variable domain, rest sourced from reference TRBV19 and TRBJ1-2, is DGGITQSPKYLFRKEGQNVTLSCEQNLNHDAMYWYRQDPGQGLRLIYYSQIVNDFQKGDIAEGYSVSREKKESFPLTVTSAQKNPTAFYLCASSIDRAGYGYTFGSGTRLTVV.

CDR3 sequence: CASSPRDRKSLTFF. CDR3 in DNA: TGTGCCAGCAGCCCTCGGGACAGGAAGAGTCTAACTTTCTTT. This sequence joins TRBV7-9 and TRBJ1-1, with 8 nucleotides matching TRBD1. CDR1 is SEHNR and CDR2 is FQNEAQ in the germline V gene (reference sequence). The CDR3 has 14 amino acids. V lost 5 bases and J lost 12; bases outside the gene matches: 14.

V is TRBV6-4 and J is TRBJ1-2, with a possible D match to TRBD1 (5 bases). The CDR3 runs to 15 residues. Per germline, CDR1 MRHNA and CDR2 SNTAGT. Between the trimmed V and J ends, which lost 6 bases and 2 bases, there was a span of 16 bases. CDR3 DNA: TGTGCCAGCAGGCCTGACAGAATCTACAACTATGGCTACACCTTC. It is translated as CASRPDRIYNYGYTF.

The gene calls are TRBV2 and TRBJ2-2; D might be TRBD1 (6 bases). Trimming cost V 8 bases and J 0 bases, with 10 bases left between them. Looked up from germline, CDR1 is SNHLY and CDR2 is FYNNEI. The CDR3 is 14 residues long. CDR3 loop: CASLDSPNTGELFF. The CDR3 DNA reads TGTGCCAGCCTGGACAGCCCGAACACCGGGGAGCTGTTTTTT.

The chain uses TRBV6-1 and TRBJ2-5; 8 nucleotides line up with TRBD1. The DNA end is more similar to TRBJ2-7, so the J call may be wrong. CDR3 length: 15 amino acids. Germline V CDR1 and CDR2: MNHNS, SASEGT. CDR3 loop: CASLGLGQGSYEQYF. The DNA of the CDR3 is TGTGCCAGCTTGGGGCTCGGACAGGGATCCTACGAGCAGTACTTC.

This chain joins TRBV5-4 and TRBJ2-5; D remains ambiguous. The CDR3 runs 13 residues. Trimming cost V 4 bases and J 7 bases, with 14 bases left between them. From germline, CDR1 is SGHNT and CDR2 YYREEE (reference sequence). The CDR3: CASSPTVAGTQYF. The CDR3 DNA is TGTGCCAGCAGCCCGACTGTAGCTGGGACCCAGTACTTC.

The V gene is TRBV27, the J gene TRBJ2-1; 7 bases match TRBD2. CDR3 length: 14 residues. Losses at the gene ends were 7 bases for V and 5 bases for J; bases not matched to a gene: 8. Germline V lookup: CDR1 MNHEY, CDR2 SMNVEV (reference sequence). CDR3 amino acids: CASKGAGVNNEQFF. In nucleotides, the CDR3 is TGTGCCAGCAAGGGTGCGGGGGTCAACAATGAGCAGTTCTTC.

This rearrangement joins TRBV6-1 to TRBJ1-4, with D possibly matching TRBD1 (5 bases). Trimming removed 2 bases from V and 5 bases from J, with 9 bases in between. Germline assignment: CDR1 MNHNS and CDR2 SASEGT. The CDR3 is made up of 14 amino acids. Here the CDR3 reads CASSERDWNEKLFF. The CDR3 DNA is TGTGCCAGCAGTGAAAGGGACTGGAATGAAAAACTGTTTTTT.

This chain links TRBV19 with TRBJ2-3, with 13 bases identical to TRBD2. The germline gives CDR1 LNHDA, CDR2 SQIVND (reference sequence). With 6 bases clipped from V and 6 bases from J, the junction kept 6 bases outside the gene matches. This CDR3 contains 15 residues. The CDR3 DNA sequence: TGTGCCAGTAGAGCGACTAGCGGGGGGCATGATACGCAGTATTTT. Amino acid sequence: CASRATSGGHDTQYF.